The rows below give T cell receptor beta chains drawn from one sample of a study of T-cell memory formation after mild COVID-19. TCRdb redid the calling of the 5' RACE reads with MiXCR, one entry per CDR3 protein. This table holds about 110,000 distinct CDR3 sequences, about 17% found once. The source material was PBMCs or a T cell subset sorted from them (not recorded which). The receptors stem from an adult woman who had mild COVID-19 (a few samples of this study predate the infection). Cell type and time point are not known. The CDR3 runs from the conserved cysteine through the conserved F or W. A D gene is named only where the DNA matches it firmly. Rows may omit the clone size; those that give it use once, few, many or a size class.

D	size	V	J	DNA	CDR3
TRBD1	once	TRBV19	TRBJ2-7	TGTGCCAGAACCAACTTACCGGACAGGGGGCTTTTTGACGAGCAGTACTTC	CARTNLPDRGLFDEQYF
NA	few	TRBV12-3/TRBV12-4	TRBJ2-6	TGTGCCACCCCCTCTGCCGTCTCTGGGGCCAACGTCCTGACTTTC	CATPSAVSGANVLTF
NA	few	TRBV7-9	TRBJ1-2	TGTGCCAGCAGCTTAGCGTCGAATTTTGGCTACACCTTC	CASSLASNFGYTF
NA	few	TRBV6-5	TRBJ2-5	TGTGCCAGCAGTTACTCGTCGAGGAGGGAGACCCAGTACTTC	CASSYSSRRETQYF
NA	NA	TRBV7-9	TRBJ1-4	TGTGCCAGCAGCTCCCTTGAGGGGGTGGATGAAAAACTGTTTTTT	CASSSLEGVDEKLFF
NA	NA	TRBV5-4	TRBJ2-7	TGTGCCAGCAGCTTGGGACACCTCATCTACGAGCAGTACTTC	CASSLGHLIYEQYF
NA	NA	TRBV9	TRBJ1-6	TGTGCCAGCAGCCTTGCGGGCCCAGGGAGTGGTTCACCCCTCCACTTT	CASSLAGPGSGSPLHF
NA	few	TRBV4-2	TRBJ2-5	TGTGCCAGCAGCCAAGAGGGCCCCCCTGCGGAGACCCAGTACTTC	CASSQEGPPAETQYF
TRBD1	NA	TRBV3-1	TRBJ2-5	TGTGCCAGCAGCGTTCTGACAGGGGAAGAGACCCAGTACTTC	CASSVLTGEETQYF
NA	few	TRBV20-1	TRBJ2-7	TGCAGTGCTAAGGAGCGGTCCTCCTACGAGCAGTACTTC	CSAKERSSYEQYF
NA	few	TRBV9	TRBJ1-1	TGTGCCAGCAGCGTAGATGGGGGAGACACTGAAGCTTTCTTT	CASSVDGGDTEAFF
TRBD2	few	TRBV29-1	TRBJ2-3	TGCAGCGTTGCGAGTCTAGCGGGAGGTACAGATACGCAGTATTTT	CSVASLAGGTDTQYF
TRBD1	NA	TRBV27	TRBJ1-5	TGTGCCAGCAGTACATACGGGACAGCTAGCAATCAGCCCCAGCATTTT	CASSTYGTASNQPQHF
TRBD1	few	TRBV7-9	TRBJ2-7	TGTGCCAGCAGCTCCGGGACAGGGGTGAACGAGCAGTACTTC	CASSSGTGVNEQYF
TRBD1	NA	TRBV7-2	TRBJ1-2	TGTGCCAGCAGGCGATCAGGGGGTGGCTACACCTTC	CASRRSGGGYTF
NA	few	TRBV19	TRBJ2-2	TGTGCCAGTAGTATTTCTCTCGCGGACACCGGGGAGCTGTTTTTT	CASSISLADTGELFF
NA	few	TRBV20-1	TRBJ2-7	TGCAGTGCTGTTACCGGGACTGGTTACTACGAGCAGTACTTC	CSAVTGTGYYEQYF
NA	NA	TRBV14	TRBJ1-1	TGTGCCAGCAGCGGTTCCTGGGGGACTGAAGCTTTCTTT	CASSGSWGTEAFF
NA	few	TRBV20-1	TRBJ1-2	TGCAGTGCTTGGGATGATGGCTACACCTTC	CSAWDDGYTF
TRBD2	NA	TRBV13	TRBJ2-7	TGTGCCAGCAGCTCGCGGACTAGCGGGAACCACGAGCAGTACTTC	CASSSRTSGNHEQYF
TRBD2	few	TRBV7-8	TRBJ2-7	TGTGCCAGCAGCTACGAAATGGGGACTAGCGGGAGAGGAATGGTGTGGTCCTACGAGCAGTACTTC	CASSYEMGTSGRGMVWSYEQYF
NA	NA	TRBV27	TRBJ2-7	TGTGCCAGCAGTCTCTCGAAGTACCACGAGCAGTACTTC	CASSLSKYHEQYF
TRBD1	NA	TRBV6-5	TRBJ2-1	TGTGCCAGCAGTTACCCGGGACAGGGTGGTAATGAGCAGTTCTTC	CASSYPGQGGNEQFF
TRBD2	many	TRBV27	TRBJ2-1	TGTGCCAGCAGTTTAACTAGCGGGAGTTTAATTCTCAATGAGCAGTTCTTC	CASSLTSGSLILNEQFF
NA	few	TRBV7-9	TRBJ2-6	TGTGCCAGCAGCTCTGACCTGGACAGACCAGTTTTTCGCTCTGGGGCCAACGTCCTGACTTTC	CASSSDLDRPVFRSGANVLTF
NA	NA	TRBV19	TRBJ2-1	TGTGCCAGTAGTATCTTGGGGTTGAAAGCAGATGAGCAGTTCTTC	CASSILGLKADEQFF
NA	NA	TRBV29-1	TRBJ2-1	TGCAGCGTTGAGAGTGAGGGAGTTTCCTACAATGAGCAGTTCTTC	CSVESEGVSYNEQFF
NA	few	TRBV20-1	TRBJ2-7	TGCAGTGCTAGAGAGAGAGCTTCCTACGAGCAGTACTTC	CSARERASYEQYF
NA	many	TRBV5-1	TRBJ2-7	TGCGCCAGCAGCTTGGCGTCGGGGACGTACGAGCAGTACTTC	CASSLASGTYEQYF
NA	NA	TRBV6-1	TRBJ2-7	TGTGCCAGCAGTGAAGTTGGGGTAGAACTCTCCTACGAGCAGTACTTC	CASSEVGVELSYEQYF
TRBD2	few	TRBV6-5	TRBJ2-3	TGTGCCAGCAGTTATGGCGGGGGGTCGGCAGATACGCAGTATTTT	CASSYGGGSADTQYF
NA	NA	TRBV29-1	TRBJ1-2	TGCAGCGTTGATCCCGGTCGGGGCTATGGCTACACCTTC	CSVDPGRGYGYTF
NA	few	TRBV6-5	TRBJ2-1	TGTGCCAGCAGTTTCCAAGAAAGCTCCTACAATGAGCAGTTCTTC	CASSFQESSYNEQFF
NA	NA	TRBV5-1	TRBJ2-7	TGCGCCAGCAGCGAGTCGGATTACGAGCAGTACTTC	CASSESDYEQYF
TRBD2	NA	TRBV6-2/TRBV6-3	TRBJ2-7	TGTGCCAGCAGCACGAGCGGGAGGGCCGTCTACGAGCAGTACTTC	CASSTSGRAVYEQYF
NA	NA	TRBV7-8	TRBJ1-1	TGTGCCAGCAGCTCAACAGGGAACTCCGAAGCTTTCTTT	CASSSTGNSEAFF
TRBD1	few	TRBV5-1	TRBJ1-1	TGCGCCAGCAGCTGGGGACAGGGGGGAACTGAAGCTTTCTTT	CASSWGQGGTEAFF
TRBD2	NA	TRBV12-3/TRBV12-4	TRBJ2-5	TGTGCCAGCAGTCCCGGGGACTACGACCCGTACCAAGAGACCCAGTACTTC	CASSPGDYDPYQETQYF
NA	NA	TRBV19	TRBJ2-6	TGTGCCAGTAGTATCGGCCGGATCGAAGGGGCCAACGTCCTGACTTTC	CASSIGRIEGANVLTF
TRBD1	many	TRBV5-6	TRBJ2-1	TGTGCCAGCAGTTATGCCGGGACAGGGGGCGCGAATGAGCAGTTCTTC	CASSYAGTGGANEQFF
TRBD1	few	TRBV9	TRBJ2-3	TGTGCCAGCAGCTTTGGGACAGGAGCAGATACGCAGTATTTT	CASSFGTGADTQYF
NA	many	TRBV7-9	TRBJ1-2	TGTGCCAGTTCTTCCCCCGGGGCACAGGGCTACACCTTC	CASSSPGAQGYTF